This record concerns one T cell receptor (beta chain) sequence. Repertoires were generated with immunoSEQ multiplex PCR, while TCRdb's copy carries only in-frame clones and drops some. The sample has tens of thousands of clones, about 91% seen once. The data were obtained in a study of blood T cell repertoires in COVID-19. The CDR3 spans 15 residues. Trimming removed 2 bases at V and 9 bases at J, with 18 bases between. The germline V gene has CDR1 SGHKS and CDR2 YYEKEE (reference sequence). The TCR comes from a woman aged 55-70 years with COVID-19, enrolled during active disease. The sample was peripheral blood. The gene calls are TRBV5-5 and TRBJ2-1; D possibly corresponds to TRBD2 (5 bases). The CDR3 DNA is TGTGCCAGCAGCTTTTCAGCGGCTACCGCAGGTGAGCAGTTCTTC. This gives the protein CASSFSAATAGEQFF.